This T cell receptor (beta chain) was recovered during a study of T cell repertoires in ileal Crohn's disease. Study-level background: Thiopurines (fewer than 12) or anti-TNF agents (about 19) were given postoperatively to about half.

The CDR3 has 13 amino acids. Germline lookup yields CDR1 SGHNT and CDR2 YYREEE (reference sequence). With V trimmed by 5 bases and J by 8 bases, 7 bases remained unmatched. As concerns this clone: Its specificity is unknown.

Broader study findings: High-frequency clones were more common in sorted CD8 than CD4 cells.

Each sample's TCRB immunosequencing used five hundred nanograms of biopsy DNA. Generated by immunoSEQ multiplex PCR, the TCRdb table keeps only in-frame clones and is missing some. Of tens of thousands of clones listed, approximately 91% were seen once; the top ten hold roughly 1.9%. Time point denoted: neoterminal ileum biopsy at postoperative endoscopy, about 6 months after surgery. Sequenced material: ileal tissue. This receptor was identified in an adult with Crohn's disease. The J gene is TRBJ2-4, the V gene TRBV5-4; the match to TRBD1 covers 7 bases. CDR3 DNA: TGTGCCAGCAGTCGGGACAGTGTGGACATTCAGTACTTC. The encoded protein is CASSRDSVDIQYF.